The clone carrying this T cell receptor (beta chain) was observed a handful of times. The target antigen is unknown. These data come from a study of T cells after yellow fever vaccination. Findings and limits, study-wide: Once the booster was given, most primary-vaccination clones reappeared, at more than 95% for CD4 and approximately 88% for CD8. Few clonotypes appeared in both CD4 and CD8 compartments.

For TCR, cDNA came from 5'RACE template switching, which added a universal primer site and UMIs. In TCRdb, the 5' RACE reads were re-called with MiXCR into one record per CDR3 protein. The table lists approximately 610,000 distinct CDR3 sequences, 17% of them singletons. The sequencing here drew on PBMCs, taken about 5 days after the first yellow fever vaccination. This TCR came from a man aged 18 to 30 who received the YFV17D yellow fever vaccine.

The CDR3 sequence: CASSLAPGLAVQETQYF. In nucleotides, the CDR3 is TGTGCCAGCAGCCTAGCCCCGGGACTAGCGGTACAAGAGACCCAGTACTTC. The V call is TRBV6-2 or TRBV6-3, the J call TRBJ2-5, with 11 bases matching TRBD2. V lost 6 bases and J lost 2; bases outside the gene matches: 11. CDR3 size: 17 residues. Germline CDR1 MNHEY, CDR2 SVGEGT.